This T cell receptor beta chain was found in a study of Ad26.COV2.S vaccination and SARS-CoV-2 variants. The protocol was immunoSEQ multiplex PCR, while the TCRdb copy is restricted to in-frame clones and leaves out a portion. The table records about 440,000 clones, 90% of them present only once. This CDR3 comprises 15 residues. The germline V gene encodes CDR1 SGHTA and CDR2 FQGNSA. V was trimmed by 0 bases and J by 2 bases, leaving 10 bases between them. Treatment reported: 19 received Ad26.COV2.S at low or high dose, single or two shots; 5 received placebo; per-sample allocation not given. Sampling took place 63 days after the first vaccine or placebo injection.

The chain joins TRBV7-2 to TRBJ2-5, with D uncertain. The receptor was isolated from a person aged 18-65 years who received the Ad26.COV2.S COVID-19 vaccine or a placebo. The sample here was peripheral blood, taken in a trial of Ad26.COV2.S vaccine versus placebo. CDR3 bases: TGTGCCAGCAGCTTAGCGCTAACGCAGCAAGAGACCCAGTACTTC. Translating gives CASSLALTQQETQYF.